Presented here are 8 T cell receptor beta chains from one specimen sequenced in a study of shared clonotypes between healthy human individuals. The assay was immunoSEQ multiplex PCR, and TCRdb's table has in-frame clones only and misses some. Among about 470,000 clones listed, roughly 77% were seen once. Specimen: PBMCs. These receptors were taken from a woman in her thirties or forties in good health. Some clones in this sample may be carry-over from other donors' samples.

The V gene is TRBV5-1, the J gene TRBJ2-6, with 7 bases that match TRBD1. This CDR3 has 18 amino acids. V dropped 4 bases and J dropped 0; count of bases not matched to a gene: 10. The germline CDR1 and CDR2 sequences are SGHRS and YFSETQ. CDR3 DNA: TGCGCCAGCAGCCAGACAGGGCGTATGCTCTCTGGGGCCAACGTCCTGACTTTC. This encodes CASSQTGRMLSGANVLTF. Drawing the rest from reference TRBV5-1 and TRBJ2-6, the complete variable domain is KAGVTQTPRYLIKTRGQQVTLSCSPISGHRSVSWYQQTPGQGLQFLFEYFSETQRNKGNFPGRFSGRQFSNSRSEMNVSTLELGDSALYLCASSQTGRMLSGANVLTFGAGSRLTVL.

The chain combines TRBV27 with TRBJ2-2; D perhaps matches TRBD2 (6 bases). The CDR3 spans 15 residues. Germline CDR1 is MNHEY and CDR2 is SMNVEV (reference sequence). V lost 4 bases to trimming and J lost 7 bases, with 16 bases between them. CDR3 DNA sequence: TGTGCCAGCAGTTGGACCCGGACTAATCTCGGGGAGCTGTTTTTT. Translating gives CASSWTRTNLGELFF.

The J gene is TRBJ2-7, the V gene TRBV4-2; the D gene is possibly TRBD2 (6 bases). Trimming pared 4 bases from V and 0 bases from J, leaving 16 bases between. Germline-derived CDR1 and CDR2 are LGHNA and YNFKEQ. The length of the CDR3 is 16 residues. The CDR3 spells CASSLVGGEPSYEQYF. In DNA, the CDR3 is TGTGCCAGCAGCCTTGTGGGGGGTGAACCCTCCTACGAGCAGTACTTC.

V is TRBV28 and J is TRBJ1-6; tentatively, D is TRBD1 (5 bases). The CDR3 totals 17 residues. Trimming removed 2 bases from V and 1 base from J, with 12 bases in between. Germline V CDR1 and CDR2: MDHEN, SYDVKM. The CDR3: CASSLGQGWSYNSPLHF. Written as DNA, the CDR3 is TGTGCCAGCAGTTTAGGGCAGGGATGGTCCTATAATTCACCCCTCCACTTT.

The chain carries TRBV18 and TRBJ1-4, with D tentatively TRBD1 (6 bases). Trimming left V 1 base short and J 4 bases short, with 10 bases between. Germline V gene sequence: CDR1 KGHSH, CDR2 LQKENI. This CDR3 has 15 amino acids. The CDR3: CASSPLGDINEKLFF. The CDR3 nucleotides read TGTGCCAGCTCACCACTCGGGGACATTAATGAAAAACTGTTTTTT.

The rearrangement links TRBV19 to TRBJ2-7; 10 nucleotides align to TRBD2. The V gene end was trimmed by 5 bases and the J gene end by 8 bases; junction bases not matched to a gene: 6. Germline V gives CDR1 LNHDA, CDR2 SQIVND (reference sequence). The CDR3 is 13 amino acids. The CDR3 spells CASSPGTSEKQYF. For the CDR3, the DNA is TGTGCCAGTAGTCCCGGGACTAGCGAGAAGCAGTACTTC.

The rearrangement links TRBV20-1 to TRBJ2-7; D is uncertain. V was cut by 1 base and J by 6 bases, with 7 bases left in between. The CDR3 has 11 amino acids. Per the germline V gene, CDR1 is DFQATT and CDR2 is SNEGSKA (reference sequence). The CDR3 spells CSARVVGEQYF. The CDR3 bases are TGCAGTGCTAGAGTAGTGGGCGAGCAGTACTTC.

The V call is TRBV6-4, the J call TRBJ2-1, with 8 bases aligning to TRBD1. CDR3 length: 14 residues. The junction had 11 bases not matched to a gene; V was cut back by 6 bases and J by 10 bases. Germline V gene sequence: CDR1 MRHNA, CDR2 SNTAGT. The CDR3 nucleotides read TGTGCCAGCAGCACCGGGACAGGCGATAAGGAGCAGTTCTTC. Its translation: CASSTGTGDKEQFF.